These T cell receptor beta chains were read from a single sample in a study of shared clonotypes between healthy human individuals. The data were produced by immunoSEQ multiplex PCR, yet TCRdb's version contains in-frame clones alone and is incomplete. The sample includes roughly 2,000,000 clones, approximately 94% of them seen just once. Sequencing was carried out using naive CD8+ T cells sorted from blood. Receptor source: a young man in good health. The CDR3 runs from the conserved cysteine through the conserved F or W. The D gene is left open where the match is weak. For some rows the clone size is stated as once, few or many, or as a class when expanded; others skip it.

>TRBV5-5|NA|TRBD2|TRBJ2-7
CASTLAGTPYEQYF
TGTGCCAGCACCCTAGCGGGGACCCCCTACGAGCAGTACTTC
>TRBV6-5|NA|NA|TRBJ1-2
CASSYGEGPVGYTF
TGTGCCAGCAGTTATGGGGAAGGGCCTGTTGGCTACACCTTC
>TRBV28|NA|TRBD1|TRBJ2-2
CASGSGQGNTGELFF
TGTGCCAGCGGGAGCGGACAGGGAAACACCGGGGAGCTGTTTTTT
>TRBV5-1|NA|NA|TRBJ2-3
CASSLEQITDTQYF
TGCGCCAGCAGCTTGGAACAGATCACAGATACGCAGTATTTT
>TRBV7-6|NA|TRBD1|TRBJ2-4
CASSLAPGTGENIQYF
TGTGCCAGCAGCTTAGCGCCCGGGACAGGGGAGAACATTCAGTACTTC
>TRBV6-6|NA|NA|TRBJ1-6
CASRPKDSVFSPLHF
TGTGCCAGCAGACCCAAAGACAGCGTCTTCTCACCCCTCCACTTT
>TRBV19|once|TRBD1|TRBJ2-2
CASSILTGGVTGELFF
TGTGCCAGTAGTATCCTCACAGGGGGAGTGACCGGGGAGCTGTTTTTT
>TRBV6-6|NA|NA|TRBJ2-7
CASSYEPLVGQYF
TGTGCCAGCAGTTACGAGCCGCTAGTCGGGCAGTACTTC
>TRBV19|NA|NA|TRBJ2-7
CATQRGVEQYF
TGTGCCACCCAGAGAGGGGTCGAGCAGTACTTC
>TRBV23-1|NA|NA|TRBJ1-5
CASAIGRVIRPQHF
TGCGCCAGCGCTATCGGACGCGTGATTCGGCCCCAGCATTTT
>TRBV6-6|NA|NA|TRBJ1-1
CASSYSLNTEAFF
TGTGCCAGCAGTTACTCTCTGAACACTGAAGCTTTCTTT
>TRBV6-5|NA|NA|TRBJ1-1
CASSYSIGEYPFEAFF
TGTGCCAGCAGTTACTCTATAGGGGAGTATCCTTTTGAAGCTTTCTTT
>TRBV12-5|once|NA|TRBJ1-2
CASGFLPVDLTNYGYTF
TGTGCTAGTGGTTTCTTACCGGTTGACTTGACTAACTATGGCTACACCTTC
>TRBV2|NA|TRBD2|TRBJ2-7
CASSVAPAGESYEQYF
TGTGCCAGCAGTGTTGCCCCCGCGGGGGAGAGTTACGAGCAGTACTTC
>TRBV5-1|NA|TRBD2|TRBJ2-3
CASSFGLAGSTDTQYF
TGCGCCAGCAGCTTTGGACTAGCGGGATCCACAGATACGCAGTATTTT
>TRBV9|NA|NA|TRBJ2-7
CASSVGAGISYEQYF
TGTGCCAGCAGCGTAGGGGCAGGGATCTCCTACGAGCAGTACTTC
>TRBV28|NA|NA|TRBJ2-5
CASHPTGYEETQYF
TGTGCCAGCCATCCTACAGGGTATGAAGAGACCCAGTACTTC
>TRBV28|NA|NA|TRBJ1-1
CASSFNGRTEAFF
TGTGCCAGCAGTTTTAACGGGAGAACTGAAGCTTTCTTT
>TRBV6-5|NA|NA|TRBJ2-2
CASSLVGEAGELFF
TGTGCCAGCAGCCTCGTGGGTGAGGCCGGGGAGCTGTTTTTT
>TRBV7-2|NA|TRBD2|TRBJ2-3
CASSPRDYPSTDTQYF
TGTGCCAGCAGCCCCCGGGACTATCCTAGCACAGATACGCAGTATTTT
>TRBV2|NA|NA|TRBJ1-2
CASSAEEGWNGYTF
TGTGCCAGCAGTGCCGAGGAGGGTTGGAATGGCTACACCTTC
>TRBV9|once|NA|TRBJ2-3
CASSVEDGGTDTQYF
TGTGCCAGCAGCGTAGAAGACGGGGGCACAGATACGCAGTATTTT
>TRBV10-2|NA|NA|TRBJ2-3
CASSVTSADTQYF
TGCGCCAGCAGTGTGACGAGCGCAGATACGCAGTATTTT
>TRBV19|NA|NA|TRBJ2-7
CASSIDPVAPTAEQYF
TGTGCCAGTAGTATAGACCCGGTGGCCCCCACCGCCGAGCAGTACTTC
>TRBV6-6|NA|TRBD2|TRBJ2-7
CASSFALAGESYEQYF
TGTGCCAGCAGTTTCGCGTTAGCGGGGGAGTCCTACGAGCAGTACTTC
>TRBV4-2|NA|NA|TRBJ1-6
CASSQENDGNSPLHF
TGTGCCAGCAGCCAAGAAAATGACGGGAATTCACCCCTCCACTTT
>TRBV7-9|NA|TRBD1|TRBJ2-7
CASSLATGISYEQYF
TGTGCCAGCAGCTTAGCGACAGGGATCTCCTACGAGCAGTACTTC
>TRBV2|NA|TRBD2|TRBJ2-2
CASSEGLLALSTGELFF
TGTGCCAGCAGTGAGGGCCTACTAGCGCTCAGTACCGGGGAGCTGTTTTTT
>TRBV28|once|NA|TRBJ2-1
CASTTGSSYNEQFF
TGTGCCAGCACCACAGGTAGCTCCTACAATGAGCAGTTCTTC
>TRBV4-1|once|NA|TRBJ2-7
CASSHVGGSSYEQYF
TGCGCCAGCAGCCATGTCGGGGGTAGCTCCTACGAGCAGTACTTC
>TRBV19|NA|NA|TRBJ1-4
CASSPGGATNEKLFF
TGTGCCAGTAGTCCCGGGGGGGCAACTAATGAAAAACTGTTTTTT
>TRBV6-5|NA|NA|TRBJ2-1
CASSYSALVDEQFF
TGTGCCAGCAGTTACTCGGCGCTAGTCGATGAGCAGTTCTTC